These 8 T cell receptor beta chains came from one sample sequenced in a study of cytomegalovirus exposure and HLA in healthy donors (dated by TCRdb to between 2016 and 2019). The method was the immunoSEQ multiplex PCR assay. A mixture of 60 forward primers for TCR Vbeta segments and 13 reverse primers for TCR Jbeta segments was used in the multiplex PCR. The immuneACCESS repertoire file appears here via TCRdb, limited to in-frame rearrangements. These files lack a portion of the clones; in checked studies, under half of the deficit traces to unresolved V genes, and the cause of the others is not known. Recorded for this sample are around 130,000 clones; 70% to 85% of them occurred a single time. Of the sample, roughly 5.2% falls within the top ten clones. The sequencing input was PBMCs. These receptors were collected from a man between 18 and 29 years old in good health and CMV-seropositive.

This rearrangement joins TRBV27 to TRBJ1-2; possible D gene TRBD1, 6 bases. CDR3 length: 14 amino acids. Germline V gene data show CDR1 as MNHEY and CDR2 as SMNVEV (reference sequence). Trimming cost V 3 bases and J 6 bases, with 14 bases left between them. CDR3 DNA: TGTGCCAGCAGTTTCTTTGGCACAGGGAATGGCTACACCTTC. Translation gives CASSFFGTGNGYTF.

The genes are TRBV11-3 and TRBJ2-5; D not resolved. Germline lookup yields CDR1 SGHNT and CDR2 YENEEA. V dropped 1 base and J dropped 1 base, with 7 bases sitting between them. The CDR3 has 14 residues. The CDR3 here is CASSLGPLQETQYF. The CDR3 nucleotides read TGTGCCAGCAGCTTAGGCCCACTCCAAGAGACCCAGTACTTC.

This clone has a single count. V and J are TRBV6-6 and TRBJ2-7; 10 bases agree with TRBD1. J gave up 2 bases and V 6 bases, and 7 bases lay outside the gene matches. Germline assignment: CDR1 MNHNY and CDR2 SVGAGI (reference sequence). CDR3 length: 15 amino acids. The CDR3 sequence: CASSQTGGATYEQYF. The CDR3 region has the DNA TGTGCCAGCAGCCAGACAGGGGGCGCAACCTACGAGCAGTACTTC.

The chain links TRBV27 to TRBJ1-1; D is unresolved. Per the germline V gene, CDR1 is MNHEY and CDR2 is SMNVEV (reference sequence). Trimming took 4 bases from V and 0 from J, leaving 9 bases between them. The CDR3 contains 14 residues. CDR3 sequence: CASSYGVVNTEAFF. CDR3 sequence (DNA): TGTGCCAGCAGTTACGGGGTGGTGAACACTGAAGCTTTCTTT.

The chain employs TRBV10-2 and TRBJ1-5; no clear D gene. Between the trimmed V and J ends, which lost 10 bases and 3 bases, there was a span of 25 bases. This CDR3 region has 17 residues. Germline values: CDR1 WSHSY, CDR2 SAAADI. CDR3: CANHCRGARSLNQPQHF. CDR3 in DNA: TGCGCCAACCATTGCCGGGGTGCCAGATCCCTCAATCAGCCCCAGCATTTT.

The table lists this clone with a count of one. The chain has TRBV7-6 and TRBJ2-3, with 8 bases lining up with TRBD2. The CDR3 runs 14 residues. Germline V gives CDR1 SGHVS, CDR2 FNYEAQ. Trimming at V came to 5 bases and at J to 13 bases, leaving 14 bases not matched to a gene. In DNA form, the CDR3 reads TGTGCCAGCAGCCAACCGGGACTAGTGATGTTGGAGTATTTT. Translated, it gives CASSQPGLVMLEYF.

This clone showed up just once. The chain has TRBV11-2 and TRBJ2-2, with TRBD1 matching over 8 bases. Per the germline V gene, CDR1 is SGHAT and CDR2 is FQNNGV. Losses at the gene ends were 5 bases for V and 5 bases for J; bases not matched to a gene: 7. The CDR3 spans 15 residues. Here the CDR3 reads CASSHGTGLTGELFF. CDR3 DNA: TGTGCCAGCAGCCACGGGACAGGTTTAACCGGGGAGCTGTTTTTT.

This clone was counted between two and nine times. The genes are TRBV19 and TRBJ1-2, with TRBD1 matching 10 bases. J was trimmed by 4 bases and V by 6 bases; bases with no gene match: 5. Per germline, CDR1 LNHDA and CDR2 SQIVND (reference sequence). CDR3 size: 14 residues. CDR3 nucleotides: TGTGCCAGTAGGAGGACAGGGGGTATCTATGGCTACACCTTC. Its translation is CASRRTGGIYGYTF.